The clone carrying this T cell receptor beta chain was recorded a few times. This record belongs to a study of blood T cell repertoires in COVID-19. Whole-study context: The United States, Italy and Spain provided the acute and convalescent COVID-19 samples. PBMCs, B-cell-depleted T cells, or T cells were the source of the cDNA or gDNA that made up the material.

From germline, CDR1 is SEHNR and CDR2 FQNEAQ (reference sequence). Trimming cost V 2 bases and J 0 bases; bases outside gene matches: 4. This CDR3 region has 17 residues. Original analysis: Counts of nucleated cells, estimated from reference gene primer amplification, were obtained. Sequenced by immunoSEQ multiplex PCR; TCRdb stores in-frame clones only, minus some. V and J calls and clone size are copied from that table; D and trimming were computed from the DNA. The table lists about 230,000 clones, 81% of them singletons, with approximately 7.9% in the top ten. The chain links TRBV7-9 to TRBJ2-1; TRBD2 matches 10 bases. Source material: peripheral blood. The receptor comes from a woman of 80 years or more with acute or convalescent COVID-19. The CDR3 spells CASSLIPSGGSYNEQFF. CDR3 nucleotide sequence: TGTGCCAGCAGCTTAATCCCTAGCGGGGGCTCCTACAATGAGCAGTTCTTC.